Detailed here is one T cell receptor beta chain. This CDR3 is built from 16 residues. Trimming cost V 2 bases and J 4 bases, with 15 bases left between them. Germline lookup yields CDR1 MDHEN and CDR2 SYDVKM. Primers: 60 Vbeta forward and 13 Jbeta reverse. The assay was immunoSEQ multiplex PCR, and TCRdb's table has in-frame clones only and misses some. Found here are more than 75,000 clones, just under 90% of them singletons; the top ten hold around 2.3%. The data were taken from a study of cytomegalovirus exposure and HLA in healthy donors. V usage is TRBV28 and J usage is TRBJ2-1, with D possibly matching TRBD2 (5 bases). The sample taken for sequencing was PBMCs. The clonotype was recovered from a man between 18 and 35 years old in good health and CMV-seronegative. As DNA, the CDR3 is TGTGCCAGCAGTTTACGTACTAGGCCCTTTTACAATGAGCAGTTCTTC. This sequence encodes CASSLRTRPFYNEQFF.